Following are 7 T cell receptor beta chains from one sample sequenced in a study of blood T cell repertoires in COVID-19. Produced via immunoSEQ multiplex PCR; TCRdb's table is partial and in-frame only. The sample records 100,000 to 150,000 clones, 85% to 90% being singletons. The specimen sequenced was peripheral blood. The receptors here all came from a woman over 75 with COVID-19, enrolled during active disease.

This clone was seen only once. This sequence joins TRBV28 and TRBJ2-7; no definite D call. Trimming pared 6 bases from V and 1 base from J, leaving 10 bases between. The CDR3 sequence is 13 residues long. Germline loops: CDR1 MDHEN, CDR2 SYDVKM. Here the CDR3 reads CASRVTASYEQYF. For the CDR3, the DNA is TGTGCCAGCAGAGTAACAGCATCCTACGAGCAGTACTTC.

This chain joins TRBV9 and TRBJ1-6, with D tentatively TRBD1 (6 bases). Germline loops: CDR1 SGDLS, CDR2 YYNGEE. V lost 0 bases to trimming and J lost 9 bases, with 13 bases between them. This CDR3 has 15 amino acids. Written as DNA, the CDR3 is TGTGCCAGCAGCGTAGAAGAGGAGGACAGTTCACCCCTCCACTTT. This sequence encodes CASSVEEEDSSPLHF.

This rearrangement joins TRBV7-9 to TRBJ2-7; 9 bases agree with TRBD2. The V gene end was trimmed by 1 base and the J gene end by 4 bases; junction bases not matched to a gene: 2. This CDR3 spans 14 amino acids. Germline-derived CDR1 and CDR2 are SEHNR and FQNEAQ (reference sequence). CDR3 loop: CASSLGTSAYEQYF. As DNA, the CDR3 is TGTGCCAGCAGCTTAGGGACTAGCGCTTACGAGCAGTACTTC.

CDR3 sequence: CASSLGSGLLNEKLFF. The CDR3 region has the DNA TGCGCCAGCAGCTTGGGTTCAGGGCTACTGAATGAAAAACTGTTTTTT. The chain carries TRBV5-1 and TRBJ1-4; possibly TRBD1 for D (5 bases). The V gene's germline CDR1 is SGHRS and CDR2 YFSETQ. The CDR3 contains 16 residues. Trimming removed 0 bases at V and 5 bases at J, with 14 bases between.

This chain joins TRBV14 and TRBJ2-1; TRBD2 matches 9 bases. The trim removed 2 bases at V and 7 bases at J, leaving 12 bases unmatched. CDR1 and CDR2 (germline): SGHDN, FVKESK. The CDR3 totals 17 residues. As DNA, the CDR3 is TGTGCCAGCAGCCAAATACTGATAGCGGGAGTTGTAAATGAGCAGTTCTTC. This translates into CASSQILIAGVVNEQFF.

The genes are TRBV6-5 and TRBJ1-2; possible D gene TRBD1, 6 bases. CDR1 is MNHEY and CDR2 is SVGAGI in the germline V gene. Trimming shortened V by 7 bases and J by 5 bases, and 20 bases separated the two germline ends. The CDR3 consists of 15 residues. CDR3: CASKKDRSWGYGYTF. The CDR3 nucleotides read TGTGCCAGCAAAAAGGACAGATCCTGGGGTTATGGCTACACCTTC.

The rearrangement links TRBV24-1 to TRBJ2-5; D is perhaps TRBD1 (5 bases). CDR3 length: 13 residues. The ends were cut back, 6 bases at V and 2 bases at J, with 9 bases in the middle. CDR1 is KGHDR, CDR2 SFDVKD, per germline. The CDR3 loop is CATSPTAQETQYF. In nucleotides, the CDR3 is TGTGCCACCAGTCCGACAGCTCAAGAGACCCAGTACTTC.